This T cell receptor beta chain was retrieved from a study of blood T cell repertoires in COVID-19. How the authors handled the data: Amplification with reference gene primers provided the estimates of nucleated cell counts. TCRdb's table, derived via immunoSEQ multiplex PCR, lists solely in-frame clones and lacks some. The D gene and trimming were derived from the DNA, and the V and J assignments and clone size from that table. Among about 50,000 clones listed, roughly 90% were seen once. Trimming at V came to 6 bases and at J to 1 base, leaving 4 bases not matched to a gene. The CDR3 runs to 14 residues. Germline V gene lookup returns CDR1 MNHEY and CDR2 SVGAGI.

The chain uses TRBV6-5 and TRBJ2-7, with 9 bases lining up with TRBD1. The source material was peripheral blood. The receptor's source is a human donor in a cohort sampled during active COVID-19. CDR3 protein: CASSQDRGSYEQYF. The CDR3 region has the DNA TGTGCCAGCAGCCAAGACAGGGGGTCCTACGAGCAGTACTTC.